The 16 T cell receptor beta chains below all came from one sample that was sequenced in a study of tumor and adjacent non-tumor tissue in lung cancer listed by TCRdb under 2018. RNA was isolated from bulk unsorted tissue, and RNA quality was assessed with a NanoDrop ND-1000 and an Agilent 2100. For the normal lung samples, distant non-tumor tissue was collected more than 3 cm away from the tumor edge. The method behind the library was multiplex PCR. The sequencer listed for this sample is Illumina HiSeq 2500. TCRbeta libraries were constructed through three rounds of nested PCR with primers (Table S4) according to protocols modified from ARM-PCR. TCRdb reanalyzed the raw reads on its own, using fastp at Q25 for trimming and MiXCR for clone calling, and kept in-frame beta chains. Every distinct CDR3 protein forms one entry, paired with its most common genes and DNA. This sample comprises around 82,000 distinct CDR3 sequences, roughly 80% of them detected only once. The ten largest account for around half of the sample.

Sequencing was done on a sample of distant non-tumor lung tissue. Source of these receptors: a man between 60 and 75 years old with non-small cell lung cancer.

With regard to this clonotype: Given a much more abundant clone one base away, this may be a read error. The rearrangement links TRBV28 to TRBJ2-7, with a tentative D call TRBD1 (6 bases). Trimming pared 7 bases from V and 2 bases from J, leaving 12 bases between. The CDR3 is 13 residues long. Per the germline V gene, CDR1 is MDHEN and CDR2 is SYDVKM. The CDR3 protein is CASTSYRAYEQYF. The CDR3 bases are TGTGCCAGCACTTCGTACAGGGCCTACGAGCAGTACTTC.

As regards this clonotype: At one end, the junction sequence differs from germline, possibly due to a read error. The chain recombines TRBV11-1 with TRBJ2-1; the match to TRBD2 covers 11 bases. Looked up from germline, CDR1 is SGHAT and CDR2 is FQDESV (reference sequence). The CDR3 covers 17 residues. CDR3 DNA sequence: TGTGCGAGCAGCGAATCTTATAGCGGGAGGGCCTACAATGAGCAGTTCTTC. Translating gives CASSESYSGRAYNEQFF.

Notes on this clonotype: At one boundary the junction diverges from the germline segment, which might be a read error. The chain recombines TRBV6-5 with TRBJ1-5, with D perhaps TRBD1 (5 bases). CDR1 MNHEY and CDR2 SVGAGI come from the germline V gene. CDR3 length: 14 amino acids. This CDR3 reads CASRGHNSNRPQHF. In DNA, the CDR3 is TGTGCCAGTAGAGGACACAATAGCAATCGGCCCCAGCATTTT.

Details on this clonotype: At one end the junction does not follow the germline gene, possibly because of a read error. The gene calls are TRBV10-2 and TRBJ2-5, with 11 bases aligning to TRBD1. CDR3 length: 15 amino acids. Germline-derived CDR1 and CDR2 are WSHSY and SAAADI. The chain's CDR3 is CTSSESSGQGETQYF. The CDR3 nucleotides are TGCACCAGCAGTGAGTCCTCGGGACAGGGGGAGACCCAGTATTTC.

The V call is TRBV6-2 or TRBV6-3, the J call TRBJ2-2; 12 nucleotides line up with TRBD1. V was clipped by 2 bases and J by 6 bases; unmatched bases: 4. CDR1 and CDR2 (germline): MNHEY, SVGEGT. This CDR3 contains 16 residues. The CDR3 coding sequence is TGTGCCAGCAGTTACGCGGGACAGGGGGCTGCCGGGGAGCTGTTTTTT. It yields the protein CASSYAGQGAAGELFF.

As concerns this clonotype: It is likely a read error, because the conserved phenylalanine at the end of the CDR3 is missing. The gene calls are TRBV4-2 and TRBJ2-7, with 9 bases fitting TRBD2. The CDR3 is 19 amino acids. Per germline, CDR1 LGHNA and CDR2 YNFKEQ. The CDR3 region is CASSQDRHPTSGWTYDQYL. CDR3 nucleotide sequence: TGTGCCAGCAGCCAAGACCGGCACCCCACTAGCGGGTGGACCTACGATCAGTACTTA.

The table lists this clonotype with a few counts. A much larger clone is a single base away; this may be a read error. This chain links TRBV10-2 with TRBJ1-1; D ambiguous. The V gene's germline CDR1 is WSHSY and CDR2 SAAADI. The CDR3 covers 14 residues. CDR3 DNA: TGCACCAGCAGCCAAGGGATCGCTAAGACTGAAGCTTTCTTT. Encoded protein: CTSSQGIAKTEAFF.

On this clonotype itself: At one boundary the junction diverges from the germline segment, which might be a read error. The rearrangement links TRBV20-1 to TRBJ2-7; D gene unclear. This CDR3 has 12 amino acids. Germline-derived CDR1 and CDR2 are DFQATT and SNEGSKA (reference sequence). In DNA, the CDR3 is TGCAGTGCTAGAGAAGACGGCCAGGAGCAGTATTTC. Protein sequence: CSAREDGQEQYF.

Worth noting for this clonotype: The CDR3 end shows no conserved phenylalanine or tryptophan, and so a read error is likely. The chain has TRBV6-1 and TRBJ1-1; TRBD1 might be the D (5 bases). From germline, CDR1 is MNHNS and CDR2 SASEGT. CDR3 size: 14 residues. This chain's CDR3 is CAISEDGGDTEAFY. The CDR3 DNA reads TGTGCCATCAGTGAAGACGGGGGGGACACTGAAGCTTTCTAT.

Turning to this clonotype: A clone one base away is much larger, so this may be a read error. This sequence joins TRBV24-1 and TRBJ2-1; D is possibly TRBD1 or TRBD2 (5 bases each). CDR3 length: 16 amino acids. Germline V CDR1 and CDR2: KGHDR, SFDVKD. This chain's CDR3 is CAISDPGTELMDEQFF. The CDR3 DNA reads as TGTGCCATCAGTGATCCCGGGACGGAACTCATGGATGAGCAGTTCTTC.

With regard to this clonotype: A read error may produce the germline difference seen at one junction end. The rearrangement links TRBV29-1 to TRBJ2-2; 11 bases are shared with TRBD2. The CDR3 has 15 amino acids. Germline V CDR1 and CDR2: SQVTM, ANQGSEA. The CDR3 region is CSVTGTSGFTWELFF. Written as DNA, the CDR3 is TGTAGCGTGACCGGGACTAGCGGATTCACCTGGGAGCTGTTTTTT.

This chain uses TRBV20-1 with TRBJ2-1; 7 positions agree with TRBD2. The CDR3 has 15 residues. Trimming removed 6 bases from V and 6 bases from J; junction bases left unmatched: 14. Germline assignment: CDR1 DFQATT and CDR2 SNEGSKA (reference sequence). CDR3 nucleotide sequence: TGCAGTGCCATCCCGACTAGTGGGAGGGCCAATGAGCAGTTCTTC. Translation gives CSAIPTSGRANEQFF.

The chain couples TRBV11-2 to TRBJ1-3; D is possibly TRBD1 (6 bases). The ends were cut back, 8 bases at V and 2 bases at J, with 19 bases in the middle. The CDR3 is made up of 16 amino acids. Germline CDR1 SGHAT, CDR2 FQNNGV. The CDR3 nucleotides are TGTGCCAGCGGCTCCATCAGGGGCCGAACTGGAAACACCATATATTTT. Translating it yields CASGSIRGRTGNTIYF.

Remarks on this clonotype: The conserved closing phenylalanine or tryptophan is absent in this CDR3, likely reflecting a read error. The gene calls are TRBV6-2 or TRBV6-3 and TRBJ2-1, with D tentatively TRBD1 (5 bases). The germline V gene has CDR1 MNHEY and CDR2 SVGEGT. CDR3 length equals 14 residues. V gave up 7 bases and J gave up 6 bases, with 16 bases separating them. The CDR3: CASTDRTTRNEQFI. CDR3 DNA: TGTGCCAGCACCGACCGGACAACTCGCAATGAGCAGTTCATC.

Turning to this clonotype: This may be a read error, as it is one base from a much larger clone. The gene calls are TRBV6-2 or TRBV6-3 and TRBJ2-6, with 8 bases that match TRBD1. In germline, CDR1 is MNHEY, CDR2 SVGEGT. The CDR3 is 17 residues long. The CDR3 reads CASSYVRGHSEANVLTF. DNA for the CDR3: TGTGCCAGCAGTTACGTCAGGGGGCATTCTGAGGCCAACGTCCTGACTTTC.

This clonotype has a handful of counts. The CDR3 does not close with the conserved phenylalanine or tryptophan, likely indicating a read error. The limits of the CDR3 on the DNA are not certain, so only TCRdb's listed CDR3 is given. CDR3 amino acids: CASRVDLYQETQYL. The J gene is TRBJ2-5, the V gene TRBV5-4. Termini included, the CDR3 measures 14 amino acids. Germline values: CDR1 SGHNT, CDR2 YYREEE (reference sequence).